One and the same sample provided the 2 T cell receptor beta chains below, sequenced in a study of human T cells and chemical hapten exposure. Described time point: patch test 2, 6 weeks after DPC sensitization. As for treatment: therapeutic diphenylcyclopropenone sensitization with weekly scalp DPC. MiXCR, run by TCRdb on the RACE reads, gives a single entry per CDR3 protein. The table records 110,000 to 150,000 distinct CDR3 sequences, over 9.5% of them present only once. This specimen consisted of whole blood, obtained in connection with sensitization to the hapten diphenylcyclopropenone (DPC). These receptors came from a woman in her forties or fifties with alopecia areata. Some clones in this sample may be carry-over from other donors' samples.

The gene calls are TRBV6-1 and TRBJ2-3; D remains ambiguous. CDR3 length: 19 amino acids. CDR1 is MNHNS, CDR2 SASEGT, per germline. V was shortened by 6 bases and J by 1 base, with 26 bases between the two germline ends. For the CDR3, the DNA is TGTGCCAGCAGCCACACCCCCCCAAAATCGGGCGTCGGCACAGATACGCAGTATTTT. It encodes CASSHTPPKSGVGTDTQYF.

This chain links TRBV7-9 with TRBJ1-1; D is possibly TRBD1 (5 bases). The CDR3 consists of 14 residues. V was trimmed by 1 base and J by 1 base, leaving 7 bases between them. Germline V gene lookup returns CDR1 SEHNR and CDR2 FQNEAQ (reference sequence). The CDR3 sequence is CASSLETANTEAFF. CDR3 DNA: TGTGCCAGCAGCTTAGAGACAGCGAACACTGAAGCTTTCTTT.